This T cell receptor (beta chain) originates from a study of blood T cell repertoires in COVID-19. Whole-study context: The origin of the acute and convalescent COVID-19 samples was the United States, Italy and Spain.

Libraries were prepared by immunoSEQ multiplex PCR; TCRdb keeps only in-frame clonotypes and omits some of them. Counted here are some 360,000 clones, approximately 91% occurring once; the ten biggest clones make up just over 1%. Participants were placed into cohorts based on the clinical history they reported. The sample taken for sequencing was PBMCs or T cells enriched from blood (not recorded which). The TCR sequence derives from a woman aged 25 to 39 who had been exposed to COVID-19.

The CDR3 nucleotides are TGTGCCAGCAGCCGCACAGCACGCCAGGACAATGAGCAGTTCTTC. The encoded protein is CASSRTARQDNEQFF. The rearrangement links TRBV7-9 to TRBJ2-1; D remains unclear. The length of the CDR3 is 15 residues. V was shortened by 5 bases and J by 5 bases, with 16 bases between the two germline ends. The germline gives CDR1 SEHNR, CDR2 FQNEAQ (reference sequence).